This is a list of T cell receptor beta chains from one sample in a study of blood T cell repertoires in COVID-19. Profiling relied on immunoSEQ multiplex PCR, and the TCRdb table lists in-frame clones only, not all of them. This sample carries approximately 180,000 clones, 75% to 90% of them seen once, and the ten largest clones take approximately 2.1%. The specimen was PBMCs or T cells enriched from blood (not recorded which). The receptors here all came from a woman aged 40 to 49 with acute COVID-19. The CDR3 runs from the conserved cysteine through the conserved F or W.

>TRBV28|TRBJ2-5
CASSLTGTGGIWETQYF
>TRBV19|TRBJ1-1
CASSIGETEAFF
>TRBV7-8|TRBJ2-1
CASSWTSGRDNEQFF
>TRBV30|TRBJ2-7
CAGTSGGITEQYF
>TRBV9|TRBJ1-3
CASSVATGDSGNTIYF
>TRBV19|TRBJ2-5
CASSIGASRRGETQYF
>TRBV5-1|TRBJ1-4
CASSRRRGKRGEKLFF
>TRBV5-1|TRBJ2-6
CASSLGPRGSSGANVLTF
>TRBV15|TRBJ1-4
CATSRDVGSDEKLFF
>TRBV9|TRBJ2-1
CASSSTPSRYNEQFF
>TRBV7-2|TRBJ2-7
CASSAGQGAYEQYF
>TRBV4-2|TRBJ1-2
CASSLPGQDYGYTF
>TRBV18|TRBJ1-1
CASSPTGQGWGDTEAFF
>TRBV7-9|TRBJ2-1
CASSHTGTSGINEQFF
>TRBV3-1/TRBV3-2|TRBJ2-7
CASSQRSTSSSYEQYF
>TRBV19|TRBJ2-2
CASSPRDSYTGELFF
>TRBV30|TRBJ2-3
CAWSVKFTGTDTQYF
>TRBV6-5|TRBJ2-5
CASSQQNQETQYF
>TRBV7-6|TRBJ2-2
CASSLGAGRSGELFF
>TRBV19|TRBJ1-4
CASSRQGDEKLFF
>TRBV5-4|TRBJ1-2
CASSLGGQGASRAYGYTF
>TRBV23-1|TRBJ1-1
CASSQGWDRNTEAFF
>TRBV3-1/TRBV3-2|TRBJ1-1
CASSPTGGNTEAFF
>TRBV7-9|TRBJ2-1
CASSPRTGRSYNEQFF
>TRBV5-1|TRBJ1-2
CASSSGQNYGYTF
>TRBV5-1|TRBJ2-7
CASSSTSGSSYEQYF
>TRBV7-3|TRBJ2-5
CASSPGLAGPQETQYF
>TRBV29-1|TRBJ1-4
CSVVGLGQGGEKLFF
>TRBV19|TRBJ1-2
CASSIIGQGYGYTF
>TRBV27|TRBJ1-1
CASSLQGAGTEAFF
>TRBV13|TRBJ2-5
CASSPGQGRETQYF
>TRBV19|TRBJ1-2
CASTSAATGDGYTF
>TRBV6-1|TRBJ2-3
CASSKAWDRGTDTQYF
>TRBV6-5|TRBJ1-3
CASSSHDSGFGTIYF
>TRBV28|TRBJ1-2
CASSFTGNYGYTF
>TRBV28|TRBJ2-7
CASISGTAEQYF
>TRBV7-9|TRBJ1-4
CASSWGQGDEKLFF
>TRBV7-3|TRBJ2-3
CASSLNLAGPTDTQYF
>TRBV19|TRBJ1-4
CASSIPDRSATNEKLFF
>TRBV20-1|TRBJ1-1
CSANRDTEAFF
>TRBV10-3|TRBJ1-2
CAIKRDSVNYGYTF
>TRBV7-9|TRBJ1-2
CASSFVTGSFVNYGYTF
>TRBV11-2|TRBJ2-7
CASSSFRTSGSKGYEQYF
>TRBV11-3|TRBJ2-2
CASSLATGTAGELFF
>TRBV30|TRBJ1-4
CAWSPRTGVNEKLFF
>TRBV4-2|TRBJ2-3
CASSQVTGESDTQYF
>TRBV6-5|TRBJ2-7
CASITSGNSYEQYF
>TRBV11-2|TRBJ2-3
CASSVLATPGGTQYF